A single sample is the source of the 30 T cell receptor beta chains below, sequenced in a study of tumor-infiltrating lymphocytes in glioblastoma multiforme (dated by TCRdb to about 2017). The listed sequencing device is Illumina HiSeq 2500. A modified ARM-PCR protocol with multiple V-beta primers and a C-beta primer was used to build TCRB libraries from RNA via three nested multiplex PCR rounds. The raw public data were reprocessed by TCRdb itself: fastp quality trimming at Q25, MiXCR clonotype calling, in-frame beta chains only. CDR3 protein duplicates are merged, each entry listing the most common genes and DNA. The sample data list about 11,000 distinct CDR3 sequences, and less than 75% of these were observed just once. The top ten clonotypes cover less than 50% of the sample. The sample was brain tumor tissue. The receptors come from a male donor with glioblastoma.

With regard to this clonotype: This CDR3 is missing its conserved last phenylalanine or tryptophan, likely due to a read error. The chain couples TRBV11-2 to TRBJ2-1; 7 nucleotides agree with TRBD1. In germline, CDR1 is SGHAT, CDR2 FQNNGV. CDR3 size: 17 residues. The CDR3 region has the DNA TGTGTCAGCAGCTTACCAGTAAGGGGGCCTTCGCGCAATGAGCAGTTCTCC. Amino acids: CVSSLPVRGPSRNEQFS.

V usage is TRBV20-1 and J usage is TRBJ2-7; TRBD2 agrees at 10 bases. The V segment lost 0 bases and the J segment 3 bases; nucleotides outside the gene matches: 5. CDR1 is DFQATT and CDR2 is SNEGSKA in the germline V gene (reference sequence). CDR3 size: 15 residues. CDR3 DNA: TGCAGTGCTAGAGAGGGGACTAGCGTAGGCTACGAGCAGTACTTC. Translating it yields CSAREGTSVGYEQYF.

This clonotype was picked up many times. The chain carries TRBV11-2 and TRBJ2-2; D perhaps matches TRBD2 (6 bases). This CDR3 has 12 residues. CDR1 and CDR2 from the germline V gene are SGHAT and FQNNGV. CDR3 residues: CAGEDNTGELFF. The CDR3 nucleotides are TGTGCAGGGGAGGATAACACCGGGGAGCTGTTTTTT.

This clonotype was seen only a few times. The junction does not match germline at one end; this may be a read error. The chain couples TRBV28 to TRBJ2-7; D possibly corresponds to TRBD2 (5 bases). Germline values: CDR1 MDHEN, CDR2 SYDVKM. The CDR3 consists of 13 residues. The CDR3 sequence is CASSPQQRYVQYF. The CDR3 DNA is TGTGCTAGCAGTCCCCAACAGCGGTACGTGCAGTACTTC.

This chain links TRBV19 with TRBJ2-7, with 10 nucleotides matching TRBD2. The CDR3 is 15 residues long. V lost 5 bases, J lost 3 bases, and 7 bases stayed unmatched. Germline lookup yields CDR1 LNHDA and CDR2 SQIVND (reference sequence). CDR3 sequence reads: CASSPSGSSLYEQYF. The CDR3 DNA follows: TGTGCCAGTAGTCCTAGCGGGAGTTCCCTCTACGAGCAGTACTTC.

Concerning this clonotype itself: One end of the junction does not line up with germline, which may come from a read error. The CDR3 region is CAISPSVGYEQYF. CDR3 nucleotide sequence: TGTGCCATCAGCCCATCCGTGGGTTACGAGCAGTACTTC. The J gene is TRBJ2-7, the V gene TRBV11-3; D not certain. The CDR3 is 13 amino acids. In germline, CDR1 is SGHNT, CDR2 YENEEA.

The V call is TRBV11-2, the J call TRBJ1-3; D perhaps matches TRBD1 (6 bases). Germline lookup yields CDR1 SGHAT and CDR2 FQNNGV. The CDR3 has 16 amino acids. V lost 5 bases, J lost 2 bases, and 16 bases lay in between. The CDR3 is CASSPQLDSTGNTIYF. DNA of the CDR3: TGTGCCAGCAGCCCCCAATTGGACAGTACTGGAAACACCATATATTTT.

This clonotype has at least ten counts. The J gene is TRBJ2-5, the V gene TRBV11-2, with D hard to call. In germline, CDR1 is SGHAT, CDR2 FQNNGV. The CDR3 has 12 residues. Trimming shortened V by 3 bases and J by 3 bases, and 5 bases separated the two germline ends. CDR3 bases: TGTGCCAGCAGCTTGGCGAAAGAGACCCAGTACTTC. Its translation is CASSLAKETQYF. Full variable domain (rest looked up from reference TRBV11-2 and TRBJ2-5): EAGVAQSPRYKIIEKRQSVAFWCNPISGHATLYWYQQILGQGPKLLIQFQNNGVVDDSQLPKDRFSAERLKGVDSTLKIQPAKLEDSAVYLCASSLAKETQYFGPGTRLLVL.

This chain connects TRBV5-1 to TRBJ2-7; D gene unclear. CDR3 length equals 14 residues. Between the trimmed V and J ends, which lost 2 bases and 6 bases, there was a span of 15 bases. Germline V gives CDR1 SGHRS, CDR2 YFSETQ. The CDR3 protein is CASSLSSGLFEQYF. The CDR3 DNA sequence: TGCGCCAGCAGCTTAAGTTCGGGTCTCTTCGAGCAGTACTTC. Variable domain in full (rest from reference TRBV5-1 and TRBJ2-7): KAGVTQTPRYLIKTRGQQVTLSCSPISGHRSVSWYQQTPGQGLQFLFEYFSETQRNKGNFPGRFSGRQFSNSRSEMNVSTLELGDSALYLCASSLSSGLFEQYFGPGTRLTVT.

The chain has TRBV11-3 and TRBJ2-5; D is unresolved. The germline V gene encodes CDR1 SGHNT and CDR2 YENEEA. Trimming took off 2 bases at V and 5 bases at J, with 12 bases between the two ends. The CDR3 contains 14 residues. CDR3 loop: CASSLLATSETQYF. CDR3 in DNA: TGTGCCAGCAGCTTATTGGCCACCTCGGAGACCCAGTACTTC.

In the case of this clonotype: One junction end does not reproduce the germline sequence, and a read error may be involved. The V call is TRBV11-2, the J call TRBJ1-1; D call uncertain. Germline loops: CDR1 SGHAT, CDR2 FQNNGV. CDR3 length equals 13 residues. DNA for the CDR3: TGTGCCAGCAGCTTAGAGGGAGCGGTTGAAGCTTTGTTT. It yields the protein CASSLEGAVEALF.

This chain uses TRBV10-2 with TRBJ1-6, with TRBD1 matching 7 bases. The trim removed 4 bases at V and 8 bases at J, leaving 8 bases unmatched. This CDR3 contains 15 residues. Germline CDR1 WSHSY, CDR2 SAAADI. The CDR3 DNA follows: TGCGCCAGCAGTGTGGGGCAGGGGGTGCATTCACCCCTCCACTTT. Its protein product is CASSVGQGVHSPLHF.

The chain joins TRBV24-1 to TRBJ2-2, with 8 bases identical to TRBD1. CDR3 length: 16 residues. The junction had 8 bases not matched to a gene; V was cut back by 4 bases and J by 5 bases. Germline CDR1 reads KGHDR; CDR2 reads SFDVKD. The CDR3 protein is CATSDPDRGETGELFF. The DNA of the CDR3 is TGTGCCACCAGTGACCCTGACAGGGGAGAGACCGGGGAGCTGTTTTTT.

Comment on this clonotype: A read error may account for a junction end that differs from germline. J is TRBJ2-1 and V is TRBV14; 7 bases are a match to TRBD2. Per the germline V gene, CDR1 is SGHDN and CDR2 is FVKESK. The length of the CDR3 is 16 residues. The CDR3 DNA sequence: TGTGCCAGCAGCCTACCGGGACTAACTTTCTACAATGAGCAGTTTTTC. Translation: CASSLPGLTFYNEQFF.

Concerning this clonotype itself: A read error may account for a junction end that differs from germline. The chain combines TRBV6-1 with TRBJ2-3; D gene ambiguous. The CDR3 is 15 residues long. Germline V gives CDR1 MNHNS, CDR2 SASEGT. This chain's CDR3 is CANLCGTTPADTQYF. In DNA, the CDR3 is TGTGCCAACCTCTGCGGCACTACCCCAGCAGATACGCAATACTTT.

This clonotype was seen at least ten times. The V gene is TRBV12-3 or TRBV12-4, the J gene TRBJ2-1; D may correspond to TRBD1 or TRBD2 (5 bases each). Trimming removed 9 bases from V and 7 bases from J, with 10 bases in between. The CDR3 consists of 11 residues. Here the CDR3 DNA reads TGTGCCAGTTCCGAGGGGAATGAGCAGTTCTTC. Residues: CASSEGNEQFF.

To note about this clonotype: The junction does not match germline at one end; this may be a read error. V gene TRBV20-1 combines with J gene TRBJ2-1, with TRBD2 matching 7 bases. CDR1 and CDR2 from the germline V gene are DFQATT and SNEGSKA (reference sequence). The CDR3 length is 16 residues. CDR3 DNA: TGCAATGCTAGTCGACCGGGACTAACGGGAATGAATGAGCAGTTTTTC. Translation gives CNASRPGLTGMNEQFF.

As to this clonotype: The junction does not match germline at one end; this may be a read error. The rearrangement links TRBV5-4 to TRBJ1-4; no reliable D call. The CDR3 is 15 amino acids. The V gene's germline CDR1 is SGHNT and CDR2 YYREEE (reference sequence). CDR3 nucleotides: TGTGCCAGCAGCGCCAACCGGAATGTTAATGAAAAGCTGGTTTTT. Its translation: CASSANRNVNEKLVF.

This clonotype turned up a few times. This may come from a read error, since a much larger clone is one base off. No conserved phenylalanine or tryptophan is present at the end of the CDR3, so a read error is the likely explanation. The V call is TRBV7-3, the J call TRBJ2-1, with unresolved D. The CDR3 extends over 14 amino acids. Germline V gene sequence: CDR1 SGHTA, CDR2 FQGTGA. V was pared by 1 base and J by 7 bases, with 11 bases between. The CDR3 DNA is TGTGCCAGCAGCTTAATCGGGTCCGGGAATGAGCAGTTCTTA. This sequence encodes CASSLIGSGNEQFL.

Notes on this clonotype: One junction end does not reproduce the germline sequence, and a read error may be involved. The chain employs TRBV12-3 or TRBV12-4 and TRBJ2-3; no reliable D call. The CDR3 is made up of 16 amino acids. CDR3 region: CAGSPESPEVPDTQYF. The DNA for the CDR3 is TGTGCCGGCAGTCCCGAATCGCCCGAAGTTCCAGATACGCAGTATTTT.

This clonotype was counted between two and nine times. This could be a read error, since a much larger clone is one nucleotide away. This rearrangement joins TRBV24-1 to TRBJ2-3, with D uncertain. Germline CDR1 reads KGHDR; CDR2 reads SFDVKD. The CDR3 has 12 residues. CDR3 loop: CTTSDGADTQYF. The CDR3 nucleotides read TGTACCACCAGTGATGGGGCAGATACGCAGTATTTT.

This clonotype was counted many times. The gene calls are TRBV19 and TRBJ1-5; no clear D. CDR1 is LNHDA, CDR2 SQIVND, per germline (reference sequence). The CDR3 consists of 13 residues. Trimming pared 4 bases from V and 3 bases from J, leaving 7 bases between. The CDR3 nucleotides are TGTGCCAGTAGTAAGCCTCTCAATCAGCCCCAGCATTTT. Translating gives CASSKPLNQPQHF. Variable domain in full (rest from reference TRBV19 and TRBJ1-5): DGGITQSPKYLFRKEGQNVTLSCEQNLNHDAMYWYRQDPGQGLRLIYYSQIVNDFQKGDIAEGYSVSREKKESFPLTVTSAQKNPTAFYLCASSKPLNQPQHFGDGTRLSIL.

This clonotype was seen a handful of times. This chain uses TRBV11-2 with TRBJ2-1; weak D call: TRBD2 (6 bases). Per germline, CDR1 SGHAT and CDR2 FQNNGV. CDR3 length: 15 amino acids. Trimming left V 4 bases short and J 7 bases short, with 17 bases between. The chain's CDR3 is CASSYGAGTLNEQFF. The DNA for the CDR3 is TGTGCCAGCAGCTACGGCGCGGGAACCCTGAATGAGCAGTTCTTC.

V is TRBV6-1 and J is TRBJ2-1; D not resolved. Per the germline V gene, CDR1 is MNHNS and CDR2 is SASEGT. The CDR3 covers 12 residues. The V end was cut by 6 bases, the J end by 4 bases, with 7 bases between. The CDR3 DNA follows: TGTGCCAGCAGCACGAATTACAATGAGCAGTTCTTC. Protein product: CASSTNYNEQFF.

V usage is TRBV6-1 and J usage is TRBJ1-2, with D possibly TRBD1 on 5 matching bases. The V gene's germline CDR1 is MNHNS and CDR2 SASEGT. The V and J ends lost 0 bases and 4 bases respectively, with 9 bases between them. CDR3 size: 14 residues. The CDR3 is CASSEAGDFYGYTF. The CDR3 nucleotides are TGTGCCAGCAGTGAAGCAGGGGATTTCTATGGCTACACCTTC.

This rearrangement joins TRBV14 to TRBJ2-7; D is undetermined. The length of the CDR3 is 15 residues. The V gene lost 1 base and the J gene lost 4 bases, with 14 bases spanning the gap. In germline, CDR1 is SGHDN, CDR2 FVKESK. The CDR3 loop reads CASSQGFSLYYEQYF. DNA for the CDR3: TGTGCCAGCAGCCAAGGGTTCAGCCTCTATTACGAGCAGTACTTC.

This chain links TRBV4-1 with TRBJ1-2; 8 bases are a match to TRBD1. Per germline, CDR1 MGHRA and CDR2 YSYEKL. This CDR3 spans 14 amino acids. V was pared by 2 bases and J by 6 bases, with 5 bases of the junction left unmatched. The CDR3 DNA reads TGCGCCAGCAGCCAAAGGACAGGGTACGATGGCTACACCTTC. The encoded protein is CASSQRTGYDGYTF.

On this clonotype itself: One end of the junction varies from germline; a read error may be responsible. The chain uses TRBV6-2 or TRBV6-3 and TRBJ2-7, with unresolved D. Germline V gene sequence: CDR1 MNHEY, CDR2 SVGEGT. The CDR3 runs 13 residues. In nucleotides, the CDR3 is TGTGCCAGCAGTTTAGAGGCCTTCTACCAGCAGTGCTTC. Protein sequence: CASSLEAFYQQCF.

Of note for this clonotype: The conserved phenylalanine or tryptophan normally closing the CDR3 is absent here, so this likely arose from a read error. The chain carries TRBV7-9 and TRBJ2-3; D is uncertain. Germline V lookup: CDR1 SEHNR, CDR2 FQNEAQ (reference sequence). The CDR3 runs 11 residues. With 5 bases removed from V and 9 bases from J, the gap between germline ends came to 9 bases. CDR3 nucleotides: TGTGCCAGCAGCCACTTTGGGACGCAGTATTCT. This sequence encodes CASSHFGTQYS.

The chain has TRBV20-1 and TRBJ2-7; tentative D call: TRBD2 (6 bases). The CDR3 has 15 residues. V shed 3 bases and J shed 6 bases, with 21 bases lying between them. Looked up from germline, CDR1 is DFQATT and CDR2 is SNEGSKA (reference sequence). The CDR3 DNA is TGCAGTGCTAGTACATTCGGGAGTATGGCCGCCGAGCAGTACTTC. Its protein product is CSASTFGSMAAEQYF.